This TCR beta chain is drawn from a study of blood T cells in healthy people across ages. Study findings and constraints: Aged donors had fewer naive CD4+ cells and lower diversity than long-lived donors. With age, beta diversity per million T cells declined roughly linearly, significantly by 35 to 40.

This CDR3 region has 16 residues. V lost 1 base, J lost 5 bases, and 16 bases lay in between. Looked up from germline, CDR1 is SGHVS and CDR2 is FQNEAQ. To note about this clonotype: Its antigen is undetermined.

A second roughly 7 to 12 cycle PCR used barcoded and J-beta primers. All cDNA molecules were each tagged by a template-switch adaptor with 12 random nucleotides. TCRdb recomputed calls from the 5' RACE reads with MiXCR, one row per CDR3 protein. The table shows 750,000 to 950,000 distinct CDR3 sequences, with roughly 28% occurring only once. Separately, the same data were catalogued under a study of T cells of mothers and their children. As that study records: Each mother yielded more than 8 million TCR beta CDR3 reads. Each child yielded a few million reads.

This sequence was found in a woman in her forties in good health. The sequencing sample was made of blood. J is TRBJ2-3 and V is TRBV7-8, with TRBD1 as a possible D gene (6 bases). For the CDR3, the DNA is TGTGCCAGCAGCTTAGTACTGGTGGGGGCTGGAGATACGCAGTATTTT. Translating gives CASSLVLVGAGDTQYF. Using reference TRBV7-8 and TRBJ2-3 for the parts outside the CDR3, the full variable domain is GAGVSQSPRYKVAKRGQDVALRCDPISGHVSLFWYQQALGQGPEFLTYFQNEAQLDKSGLPSDRFFAERPEGSVSTLKIQRTQQEDSAVYLCASSLVLVGAGDTQYFGPGTRLTVL.